Each of the 8 T cell receptor beta chains below was sequenced from the same sample in a study of blood T cell repertoires in COVID-19. The table came from immunoSEQ multiplex PCR; TCRdb's copy has only in-frame clones and leaves some out. The sample carries about 59,000 clones, approximately 81% recorded once. The source material was peripheral blood. The receptor set was obtained from a woman of 80 years or more with active or convalescent COVID-19.

The chain is built from TRBV19 and TRBJ1-1; 7 nucleotides line up with TRBD1. In germline, CDR1 is LNHDA, CDR2 SQIVND (reference sequence). V lost 4 bases and J lost 8; bases outside the gene matches: 7. There are 13 residues in the CDR3. The CDR3: CASSTTGVREAFF. The CDR3 nucleotides are TGTGCCAGTAGTACTACAGGGGTCCGAGAAGCTTTCTTT.

This clone showed up just once. This rearrangement joins TRBV18 to TRBJ1-2; TRBD1 is a possible D gene (5 bases). Trimming removed 2 bases at V and 7 bases at J, with 11 bases between. CDR3 length: 13 residues. CDR1 and CDR2 (germline): KGHSH, LQKENI. The CDR3, as DNA: TGTGCCAGCTCACCAAGCGAACAGGCTGGCTACACCTTC. Its translation: CASSPSEQAGYTF.

This sequence joins TRBV6-6 and TRBJ1-5, with 7 bases lining up with TRBD1. Germline V CDR1 and CDR2: MNHNY, SVGAGI (reference sequence). The CDR3 contains 14 residues. Trimming took 4 bases from V and 6 from J; bases not matched to a gene: 6. CDR3 sequence: CASSSDRKGQPQHF. CDR3 in DNA: TGTGCCAGCAGTTCGGACAGGAAAGGTCAGCCCCAGCATTTT.

The CDR3 region is CASSPRNRIMNTEAFF. The CDR3 DNA is TGTGCCAGCTCACCACGCAATAGAATCATGAACACTGAAGCTTTCTTT. V gene TRBV18 combines with J gene TRBJ1-1; D remains unclear. Trimming cost V 1 base and J 0 bases, with 12 bases left between them. This CDR3 spans 16 amino acids. CDR1 and CDR2 from the germline V gene are KGHSH and LQKENI.

The V gene is TRBV28, the J gene TRBJ2-7; the match to TRBD1 covers 10 bases. The CDR3 is 15 amino acids. The germline CDR1 and CDR2 sequences are MDHEN and SYDVKM. The V and J ends lost 7 bases and 3 bases, in that order; junction bases with no gene match: 9. The CDR3 is CASTSAGTGVYEQYF. CDR3 nucleotides: TGTGCCAGCACCTCAGCGGGGACAGGGGTCTACGAGCAGTACTTC. The whole variable domain, filled in from reference TRBV28 and TRBJ2-7, reads DVKVTQSSRYLVKRTGEKVFLECVQDMDHENMFWYRQDPGLGLRLIYFSYDVKMKEKGDIPEGYSVSREKKERFSLILESASTNQTSMYLCASTSAGTGVYEQYFGPGTRLTVT.

The chain couples TRBV7-2 to TRBJ1-5, with unresolved D. The germline CDR1 and CDR2 sequences are SGHTA and FQGNSA. This CDR3 is 13 amino acids long. V lost 1 base, J lost 6 bases, and 7 bases lay in between. The CDR3 DNA follows: TGTGCCAGCAGCTTAGATCTTGTTCAGCCCCAGCATTTT. The encoded protein is CASSLDLVQPQHF.

The CDR3 DNA reads as TGCGCCAGCAGCCAAGTGGGAGGCGAAAAACTGTTTTTT. It is translated as CASSQVGGEKLFF. The rearrangement uses TRBV4-3 and TRBJ1-4; no firm D call. The CDR3 covers 13 residues. Trimming shortened V by 1 base and J by 8 bases, and 8 bases separated the two germline ends. The germline gives CDR1 LGHNA, CDR2 YSLEER.

The chain joins TRBV27 to TRBJ1-1; 10 positions agree with TRBD1. Trimming removed 5 bases from V and 4 bases from J; junction bases left unmatched: 4. This CDR3 spans 14 amino acids. The germline gives CDR1 MNHEY, CDR2 SMNVEV (reference sequence). The CDR3, as DNA: TGTGCCAGCAGTCGACAGGGGGCGGTCACTGAAGCTTTCTTT. It codes for CASSRQGAVTEAFF.